A single sample is the source of the 9 T cell receptor beta chains below, sequenced in a study of shared clonotypes between healthy human individuals. Clones were sequenced by immunoSEQ multiplex PCR, and TCRdb holds only the in-frame ones, with some missing. The data hold about 530,000 clones, with about 79% observed a single time. Sequenced: PBMCs. The receptors shown here come from a woman between 35 and 50 years old in good health. Some clones in this sample may be carry-over from other donors' samples.

The V gene is TRBV2, the J gene TRBJ2-5; D gene ambiguous. V lost 7 bases, J lost 5 bases, and 14 bases lay in between. Germline V gene sequence: CDR1 SNHLY, CDR2 FYNNEI. CDR3 length: 13 amino acids. The CDR3 is CASTWHARETQYF. The DNA of the CDR3 is TGTGCCAGCACCTGGCATGCCCGGGAGACCCAGTACTTC.

The J gene is TRBJ2-1, the V gene TRBV7-9, with a tentative D call TRBD1 (6 bases). Germline-derived CDR1 and CDR2 are SEHNR and FQNEAQ (reference sequence). V was clipped by 5 bases and J by 3 bases, with 14 bases between them. The CDR3 loop spans 15 amino acids. The CDR3, as DNA: TGTGCCAGCAGCCCAGATGGGGGCGGCTACAATGAGCAGTTCTTC. It encodes CASSPDGGGYNEQFF.

The chain carries TRBV6-1 and TRBJ2-7; the match to TRBD2 covers 8 bases. The CDR3 consists of 15 residues. Germline lookup yields CDR1 MNHNS and CDR2 SASEGT. V trimming: 4 bases; J trimming: 8 bases; junction bases outside the gene matches: 13. CDR3 bases: TGTGCCAGCAGTGCTGAAGCGGGACTAGGGCATAAGCAGTACTTC. Protein: CASSAEAGLGHKQYF.

The chain links TRBV5-6 to TRBJ2-7, with D hard to call. The CDR3 runs to 13 residues. Germline-derived CDR1 and CDR2 are SGHDT and YYEEEE. V gave up 4 bases and J gave up 3 bases, with 11 bases separating them. CDR3 amino acids: CASSPNSRYEQYF. The CDR3 bases are TGTGCCAGCAGCCCAAACAGTCGCTACGAGCAGTACTTC.

CDR3 DNA: TGCAGCGTGAAACTAGTGAGCTCCTACAATGAGCAGTTCTTC. Amino acid sequence: CSVKLVSSYNEQFF. The chain couples TRBV29-1 to TRBJ2-1, with a weak D call TRBD2 (5 bases). The CDR3 sequence is 14 residues long. The germline V gene has CDR1 SQVTM and CDR2 ANQGSEA. The V end lost 6 bases, the J end lost 0 bases, and 12 bases lay between the germline ends.

The V and J genes are TRBV19 and TRBJ2-5, with D possibly being TRBD1 (8 bases). V was pared by 6 bases and J by 1 base, with 15 bases between. The germline V gene encodes CDR1 LNHDA and CDR2 SQIVND (reference sequence). The CDR3 has 15 amino acids. The CDR3 reads CASSNRGGFQETQYF. In nucleotides, the CDR3 is TGTGCCAGTAGCAACAGGGGGGGGTTCCAAGAGACCCAGTACTTC.

CDR3 loop: CASSLLGGSYEQYF. CDR3 bases: TGTGCCAGCAGCCTTTTGGGCGGGTCCTACGAGCAGTACTTC. V usage is TRBV27 and J usage is TRBJ2-7, with D possibly being TRBD2 (5 bases). Trimming took 6 bases from V and 1 from J, leaving 13 bases between them. Per the germline V gene, CDR1 is MNHEY and CDR2 is SMNVEV (reference sequence). The CDR3 sequence is 14 residues long.

The V and J genes are TRBV19 and TRBJ1-5; no clear D. CDR3 length equals 13 residues. The V and J ends lost 5 bases and 0 bases respectively, with 5 bases between them. Germline CDR1 LNHDA, CDR2 SQIVND (reference sequence). The CDR3 reads CASSPGSNQPQHF. In DNA, the CDR3 is TGTGCCAGTAGTCCGGGTAGCAATCAGCCCCAGCATTTT. Combining the CDR3 with reference TRBV19 and TRBJ1-5 gives the whole variable domain DGGITQSPKYLFRKEGQNVTLSCEQNLNHDAMYWYRQDPGQGLRLIYYSQIVNDFQKGDIAEGYSVSREKKESFPLTVTSAQKNPTAFYLCASSPGSNQPQHFGDGTRLSIL.

The chain carries TRBV6-5 and TRBJ2-1; 11 positions match TRBD2. The CDR3 contains 14 residues. In germline, CDR1 is MNHEY, CDR2 SVGAGI. V trimming: 10 bases; J trimming: 10 bases; junction bases outside the gene matches: 12. The CDR3 sequence: CATRGGSGRGEQFF. The CDR3 region has the DNA TGTGCCACCCGTGGGGGTAGCGGGAGGGGGGAGCAGTTCTTC.